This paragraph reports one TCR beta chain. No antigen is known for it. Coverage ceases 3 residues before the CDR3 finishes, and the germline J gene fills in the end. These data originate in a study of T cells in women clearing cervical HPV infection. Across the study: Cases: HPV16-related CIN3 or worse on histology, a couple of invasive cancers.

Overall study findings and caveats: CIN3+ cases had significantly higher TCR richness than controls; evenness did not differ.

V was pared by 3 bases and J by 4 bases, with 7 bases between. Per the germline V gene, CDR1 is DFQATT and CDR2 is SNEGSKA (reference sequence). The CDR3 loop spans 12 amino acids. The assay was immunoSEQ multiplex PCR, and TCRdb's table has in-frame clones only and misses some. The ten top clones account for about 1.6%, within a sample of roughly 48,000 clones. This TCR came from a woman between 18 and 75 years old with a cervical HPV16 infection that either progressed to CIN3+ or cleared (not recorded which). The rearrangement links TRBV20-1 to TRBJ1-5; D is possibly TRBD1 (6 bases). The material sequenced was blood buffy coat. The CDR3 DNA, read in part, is TGCAGTGCTAGTAGGGGGAATCAGCCC. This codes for CSASRGNQP. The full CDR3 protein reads CSASRGNQPQHF.